This TCR beta chain derives from a study of T cell responses to AZD1222 COVID-19 vaccine. TCRdb keeps only in-frame clones here, not all; method: immunoSEQ multiplex PCR. The repertoire consists of some 150,000 clones, with roughly nine tenths occurring once and the leading ten covering 5.5%. General study results and limits: Rises in breadth and depth of Spike-specific TCRs came after two AZD1222 doses. AZD1222 recipients seropositive at baseline numbered only five or six. Every sample of the repertoires postdated the peak T cell response. Females made up more of the donors, who were largely white British, and clonal diversity may have come out too low.

About this clone itself: What it binds is not known.

The sequence derives from an adult in good health. Source: peripheral blood, taken on day 0 of MenACWY control vaccination.

This chain's CDR3 is CSVARQGTEAFF. CDR3 in DNA: TGCAGCGTCGCTCGACAGGGGACTGAAGCTTTCTTT. The chain recombines TRBV29-1 with TRBJ1-1; TRBD1 aligns across 8 bases. In germline, CDR1 is SQVTM, CDR2 ANQGSEA. The V segment lost 6 bases and the J segment 5 bases; nucleotides outside the gene matches: 5. This CDR3 comprises 12 residues.